The T cell receptor beta chain under discussion was sequenced for a study of shared clonotypes between healthy human individuals. Study-wide context: Researchers assigned three CD4 naive, three CD4 memory, two CD8 naive and one CD8 memory plate to each donor. General study points: Even with large depth, rarefaction showed that sorted-subset sequencing was incomplete. A handful of donors had roughly 5.2% of their naive CD4 clonotypes in common.

The V end was cut by 2 bases, the J end by 7 bases, with 18 bases between. The CDR3 extends over 15 amino acids. Germline V gene lookup returns CDR1 MGHRA and CDR2 YSYEKL. Concerning this clone itself: The antigen is not known.

Naive CD8 isolation took CD45RO-negative cells positively selected for CCR7 and excluded terminally differentiated effector memory CD45RA+ cells. Generated by immunoSEQ multiplex PCR, the TCRdb table keeps only in-frame clones and is missing some. Here the sample spans around 1.9 million clones, approximately 94% being singletons. The sequence derives from a man aged 18 to 30 in good health. Some clones in this sample may be carry-over from other donors' samples. This chain connects TRBV4-1 to TRBJ2-7; D is possibly TRBD2 (6 bases). Sequences were obtained from naive CD8+ T cells from PBMCs. This chain's CDR3 is CASSQQVPIAGEQYF. The CDR3 region has the DNA TGCGCCAGCAGCCAACAGGTTCCGATTGCGGGGGAGCAGTACTTC.